The 21 T cell receptor beta chains listed next were all sequenced from one sample in a study of blood T cells in healthy people across ages. Then a second PCR, running about 6 to 12 cycles, was carried out with a sample-barcoded 5' primer and a J-beta primer mix. TCRdb re-called the 5' RACE reads through MiXCR, storing one row per CDR3 protein. Here the sample spans roughly 720,000 distinct CDR3 sequences, about 48% being singletons. The sample comprised blood. All receptors derive from a man older than 75 in good health.

This clonotype has just one count. V and J are TRBV20-1 and TRBJ1-4, with TRBD1 as a possible D gene (6 bases). Trimming took off 5 bases at V and 12 bases at J, with 13 bases between the two ends. There are 11 residues in the CDR3. Germline-derived CDR1 and CDR2 are DFQATT and SNEGSKA (reference sequence). The CDR3 bases are TGCAGTGCTCACCTAGGGGGGCAACTGTTTTTT. It translates to CSAHLGGQLFF.

This clonotype showed up just a few times. The chain links TRBV27 to TRBJ2-5; TRBD2 matches at 8 bases. V lost 6 bases to trimming and J lost 1 base; unmatched junction nucleotides: 7. This CDR3 has 15 residues. Germline assignment: CDR1 MNHEY and CDR2 SMNVEV (reference sequence). The CDR3 nucleotides are TGTGCCAGCAGCTTTAGCGGGACCCTCCAAGAGACCCAGTACTTC. Its protein is CASSFSGTLQETQYF.

This clonotype showed up just once. J is TRBJ2-7 and V is TRBV6-5; 8 bases align to TRBD1. V lost 0 bases and J lost 3; bases outside the gene matches: 4. Germline CDR1 MNHEY, CDR2 SVGAGI. CDR3 length: 15 residues. The CDR3 loop reads CASSYSGQGFYEQYF. The CDR3, as DNA: TGTGCCAGCAGTTACTCTGGACAGGGTTTCTACGAGCAGTACTTC.

The chain is built from TRBV28 and TRBJ2-5, with 10 nucleotides matching TRBD2. The J segment lost 5 bases and the V segment lost 6 bases, leaving 6 bases of the junction unmatched. The CDR3 runs to 14 residues. Germline loops: CDR1 MDHEN, CDR2 SYDVKM. The CDR3 region has the DNA TGTGCCAGCAGCAGCGGGAGGGCAGGGGAGACCCAGTACTTC. It encodes CASSSGRAGETQYF. Variable domain in full (rest from reference TRBV28 and TRBJ2-5): DVKVTQSSRYLVKRTGEKVFLECVQDMDHENMFWYRQDPGLGLRLIYFSYDVKMKEKGDIPEGYSVSREKKERFSLILESASTNQTSMYLCASSSGRAGETQYFGPGTRLLVL.

There are a few counts of this clonotype. The chain employs TRBV27 and TRBJ2-3; unclear D gene. This CDR3 contains 14 residues. The V gene's germline CDR1 is MNHEY and CDR2 SMNVEV (reference sequence). Trimming shortened V by 0 bases and J by 4 bases, and 8 bases separated the two germline ends. CDR3 region: CASSLSLRPDTQYF. The CDR3 nucleotides are TGTGCCAGCAGTTTATCCCTAAGACCAGATACGCAGTATTTT.

The V call is TRBV7-3, the J call TRBJ2-1; D possibly corresponds to TRBD1 (5 bases). Germline V CDR1 and CDR2: SGHTA, FQGTGA. This CDR3 has 11 residues. Trimming pared 5 bases from V and 14 bases from J, leaving 13 bases between. This CDR3 is CASSQTLREFF. For the CDR3, the DNA is TGTGCCAGCAGCCAGACTCTCAGGGAGTTCTTC.

In its sample, this clonotype was seen a few times. This chain links TRBV5-1 with TRBJ2-3; D might be TRBD2 (6 bases). Germline-derived CDR1 and CDR2 are SGHRS and YFSETQ. The V gene lost 1 base and the J gene lost 4 bases, with 13 bases spanning the gap. The CDR3 covers 15 residues. CDR3: CASSLLGLRADTQYF. CDR3 sequence (DNA): TGCGCCAGCAGCTTGCTGGGACTCCGAGCAGATACGCAGTATTTT.

This clonotype occurred once. The chain has TRBV5-4 and TRBJ2-7; 12 bases align to TRBD2. The J call may be incorrect, as the DNA end agrees better with TRBJ2-5. This CDR3 region has 16 residues. CDR1 SGHNT and CDR2 YYREEE come from the germline V gene (reference sequence). CDR3 residues: CASSLTSGRLPETQYF. CDR3 bases: TGTGCCAGCAGCTTGACTAGCGGGAGGCTCCCAGAGACCCAGTACTTC.

The chain uses TRBV6-2 or TRBV6-3 and TRBJ2-1, with a possible D match to TRBD2 (6 bases). The CDR3 consists of 15 residues. CDR1 and CDR2 (germline): MNHEY, SVGEGT. V lost 8 bases and J 1 base, leaving 15 bases between the germline ends. DNA of the CDR3: TGTGCCAGCGTCGAAGGAGGGGATTCCTACAATGAGCAGTTCTTC. This encodes CASVEGGDSYNEQFF.

This chain joins TRBV4-1 and TRBJ2-2; TRBD1 matches 7 bases. Unmatched junction bases numbered 6, after V lost 5 bases and J lost 3 bases. In germline, CDR1 is MGHRA, CDR2 YSYEKL. This CDR3 contains 15 residues. DNA for the CDR3: TGCGCCAGCAGCTCGGGACAGCGATACACCGGGGAGCTGTTTTTT. Protein product: CASSSGQRYTGELFF.

This clonotype was counted only a few times. V is TRBV27 and J is TRBJ2-7; possible D gene TRBD1, 5 bases. Germline V CDR1 and CDR2: MNHEY, SMNVEV (reference sequence). V was trimmed by 2 bases and J by 5 bases, leaving 13 bases between them. The CDR3 has 14 amino acids. Here the CDR3 reads CASSLRRAYHEQYF. The CDR3 nucleotides are TGTGCCAGCAGTTTACGCAGGGCGTACCACGAGCAGTACTTC.

The chain uses TRBV2 and TRBJ2-5, with D possibly matching TRBD1 (7 bases). Looked up from germline, CDR1 is SNHLY and CDR2 is FYNNEI. V was trimmed by 11 bases and J by 5 bases, leaving 12 bases between them. The CDR3 has 11 residues. The CDR3 DNA sequence: TGTGCCCAGGGGGGCCCGGAGACCCAGTACTTC. Translating gives CAQGGPETQYF. Combining the CDR3 with reference TRBV2 and TRBJ2-5 gives the whole variable domain EPEVTQTPSHQVTQMGQEVILRCVPISNHLYFYWYRQILGQKVEFLVSFYNNEISEKSEIFDDQFSVERPDGSNFTLKIRSTKLEDSAMYFCAQGGPETQYFGPGTRLLVL.

This clonotype was found a few times. This sequence joins TRBV29-1 and TRBJ1-1; D may be TRBD1 (6 bases). Germline-derived CDR1 and CDR2 are SQVTM and ANQGSEA. CDR3 length: 14 amino acids. Deletions cut 5 bases from V and 1 base from J, with 14 bases between. CDR3 in amino acids: CSVLVRGANTEAFF. CDR3 DNA sequence: TGCAGCGTTCTCGTTCGGGGGGCGAACACTGAAGCTTTCTTT.

The chain links TRBV5-1 to TRBJ2-1, with D possibly being TRBD2 (5 bases). V was trimmed by 0 bases and J by 1 base, leaving 8 bases between them. CDR3 size: 15 residues. Germline CDR1 SGHRS, CDR2 YFSETQ. The CDR3 spells CASSLVEGSYNEQFF. The DNA of the CDR3 is TGCGCCAGCAGCTTGGTAGAGGGATCCTACAATGAGCAGTTCTTC.

CDR3 amino acids: CATSRSKSEEQYF. Here the CDR3 DNA reads TGTGCCACCAGCAGATCAAAATCGGAGGAGCAGTACTTC. The rearrangement uses TRBV15 and TRBJ2-7; D gene ambiguous. This CDR3 is 13 amino acids long. In germline, CDR1 is LNHNV, CDR2 YYDKDF (reference sequence). The V and J ends lost 2 bases and 7 bases respectively, with 12 bases between them.

This clonotype was seen a few times. J is TRBJ1-2 and V is TRBV5-1, with 8 bases matching TRBD1. The J segment lost 3 bases and the V segment lost 0 bases, leaving 7 bases of the junction unmatched. The CDR3 is made up of 16 amino acids. Germline CDR1 SGHRS, CDR2 YFSETQ. The CDR3 DNA is TGCGCCAGCAGCTTGGCCGTTGCAGGGGGCGACTATGGCTACACCTTC. This sequence encodes CASSLAVAGGDYGYTF.

CDR3 residues: CATSDPAGGPRGYTF. The CDR3 region has the DNA TGTGCCACCAGTGATCCCGCCGGGGGACCACGAGGCTACACCTTC. J is TRBJ1-2 and V is TRBV24-1, with D tentatively TRBD1 (5 bases). CDR3 length: 15 amino acids. The V end was cut by 3 bases, the J end by 8 bases, with 18 bases between. Germline V gives CDR1 KGHDR, CDR2 SFDVKD.

The chain is built from TRBV7-2 and TRBJ2-5; 7 nucleotides align to TRBD2. CDR3 size: 12 residues. The germline V gene encodes CDR1 SGHTA and CDR2 FQGNSA. V shed 1 base and J 11 bases; nucleotides not matched to a gene: 4. The CDR3 loop reads CASSLGAGRQYF. The CDR3 coding sequence is TGTGCCAGCAGCTTAGGAGCGGGGAGGCAGTACTTC.

The gene calls are TRBV7-2 and TRBJ1-2, with D possibly being TRBD1 (5 bases). The CDR3 loop spans 16 amino acids. V shed 1 base and J shed 2 bases, with 14 bases lying between them. The germline V gene has CDR1 SGHTA and CDR2 FQGNSA. The CDR3 spells CASSLGGGRVNYGYTF. DNA for the CDR3: TGTGCCAGCAGCTTAGGTGGTGGCAGGGTCAACTATGGCTACACCTTC.

This chain uses TRBV15 with TRBJ1-2, with no clear D. The CDR3 length is 16 residues. V lost 0 bases and J 2 bases, leaving 13 bases between the germline ends. Germline CDR1 LNHNV, CDR2 YYDKDF (reference sequence). This CDR3 is CATSRELATANYGYTF. For the CDR3, the DNA is TGTGCCACCAGCAGAGAGCTTGCGACGGCCAACTATGGCTACACCTTC.

The chain recombines TRBV9 with TRBJ2-1; weak D call: TRBD2 (6 bases). The CDR3 covers 18 residues. From germline, CDR1 is SGDLS and CDR2 YYNGEE. The ends were cut back, 4 bases at V and 1 base at J, with 21 bases in the middle. Written as DNA, the CDR3 is TGTGCCAGCAGCATATGGCCTAGCGTGGGGATTTCCTACAATGAGCAGTTCTTC. It codes for CASSIWPSVGISYNEQFF. Supplemented by reference TRBV9 and TRBJ2-1, the full variable domain reads DSGVTQTPKHLITATGQRVTLRCSPRSGDLSVYWYQQSLDQGLQFLIQYYNGEERAKGNILERFSAQQFPDLHSELNLSSLELGDSALYFCASSIWPSVGISYNEQFFGPGTRLTVL.